The 29 T cell receptor beta chains given below trace back to one sample, sequenced in a study of blood T cell repertoires in COVID-19. The data were produced by immunoSEQ multiplex PCR, yet TCRdb's version contains in-frame clones alone and is incomplete. The table lists around 300,000 clones, around nine tenths of them singletons, with under 7% in the top ten. The sample was peripheral blood. The receptors were sampled from a woman in her 30s with COVID-19, enrolled during active disease.

The rearrangement links TRBV5-1 to TRBJ2-1; D is possibly TRBD1 (6 bases). This CDR3 is 13 amino acids long. Per germline, CDR1 SGHRS and CDR2 YFSETQ. V lost 4 bases to trimming and J lost 9 bases, with 14 bases between them. CDR3 protein: CASSRKGESEQFF. The CDR3, as DNA: TGCGCCAGCAGCCGAAAGGGGGAAAGTGAGCAGTTCTTC. The whole variable domain, remainder taken from reference TRBV5-1 and TRBJ2-1, is KAGVTQTPRYLIKTRGQQVTLSCSPISGHRSVSWYQQTPGQGLQFLFEYFSETQRNKGNFPGRFSGRQFSNSRSEMNVSTLELGDSALYLCASSRKGESEQFFGPGTRLTVL.

The rearrangement links TRBV19 to TRBJ1-1; D unclear. V was pared by 2 bases and J by 5 bases, with 12 bases between. The germline CDR1 and CDR2 sequences are LNHDA and SQIVND (reference sequence). The CDR3 has 14 amino acids. This CDR3 is CASSIRGWETEAFF. The CDR3 nucleotides read TGTGCCAGTAGTATACGGGGATGGGAGACTGAAGCTTTCTTT.

This chain uses TRBV19 with TRBJ2-3, with D possibly being TRBD1 (5 bases). Germline lookup yields CDR1 LNHDA and CDR2 SQIVND (reference sequence). The V and J ends lost 5 bases and 3 bases respectively, with 15 bases between them. CDR3 length: 15 amino acids. The CDR3 reads CASSPKQDTTDTQYF. DNA for the CDR3: TGTGCCAGTAGTCCCAAACAGGACACAACAGATACGCAGTATTTT.

The chain employs TRBV19 and TRBJ2-1, with D hard to call. V shed 2 bases and J shed 8 bases, with 16 bases lying between them. Germline CDR1 LNHDA, CDR2 SQIVND (reference sequence). CDR3 length: 15 amino acids. DNA for the CDR3: TGTGCCAGTAGTATAAACAGTGTCTCTCCCGATGAGCAGTTCTTC. As protein: CASSINSVSPDEQFF.

The sample holds a few counts of this clone. The CDR3 is CASSYSMTSGSYEQYF. Written as DNA, the CDR3 is TGTGCCAGCAGTTACTCGATGACTAGCGGCTCCTACGAGCAGTACTTC. The chain employs TRBV6-5 and TRBJ2-7, with 9 bases matching TRBD2. The CDR3 runs 16 residues. CDR1 and CDR2 (germline): MNHEY, SVGAGI. V lost 0 bases to trimming and J lost 0 bases; unmatched junction nucleotides: 3.

This clone showed up just once. The genes are TRBV28 and TRBJ2-1; 7 nucleotides align to TRBD2. The ends lost 10 bases at V and 0 bases at J; junction bases unmatched: 12. Germline V gene data show CDR1 as MDHEN and CDR2 as SYDVKM. The CDR3 is 16 residues long. CDR3 amino acids: CATGLIIGSSYNEQFF. The CDR3 DNA reads TGTGCCACGGGACTAATAATCGGTAGCTCCTACAATGAGCAGTTCTTC.

This clone appeared once. The CDR3 is CASSQPGQVYEQYF. Here the CDR3 DNA reads TGTGCCAGCAGTCAGCCAGGACAGGTCTACGAGCAGTACTTC. The chain is built from TRBV6-5 and TRBJ2-7; TRBD1 agrees at 7 bases. CDR1 is MNHEY, CDR2 SVGAGI, per germline. V shed 5 bases, J shed 3 bases, and the junction held 7 bases outside the gene matches. This CDR3 spans 14 amino acids.

This clone was detected once. The chain joins TRBV28 to TRBJ2-1; D gene ambiguous. V lost 3 bases, J lost 4 bases, and 7 bases lay in between. This CDR3 contains 13 residues. Germline CDR1 and CDR2: MDHEN and SYDVKM. CDR3 in amino acids: CASSFVTYNEQFF. For the CDR3, the DNA is TGTGCCAGCAGTTTCGTCACATACAATGAGCAGTTCTTC.

This chain links TRBV5-1 with TRBJ1-2; D not resolved. Trimming took 1 base from V and 5 from J, leaving 15 bases between them. Germline V CDR1 and CDR2: SGHRS, YFSETQ. The CDR3 has 15 residues. The CDR3 loop is CASSLFAYALYGYTF. The CDR3 nucleotides read TGCGCCAGCAGCTTGTTCGCCTACGCACTGTATGGCTACACCTTC.

The table lists this clone with a few counts. The chain uses TRBV5-5 and TRBJ2-6; D is uncertain. The germline CDR1 and CDR2 sequences are SGHKS and YYEKEE (reference sequence). The V end was cut by 4 bases, the J end by 4 bases, with 15 bases between. The CDR3 loop spans 16 amino acids. CDR3 protein: CASSPRADWGANVLTF. The CDR3 region has the DNA TGTGCCAGCAGCCCCCGAGCTGACTGGGGGGCCAACGTCCTGACTTTC. The variable domain in full, with the rest retrieved from reference TRBV5-5 and TRBJ2-6, is DAGVTQSPTHLIKTRGQQVTLRCSPISGHKSVSWYQQVLGQGPQFIFQYYEKEERGRGNFPDRFSARQFPNYSSELNVNALLLGDSALYLCASSPRADWGANVLTFGAGSRLTVL.

The chain combines TRBV30 with TRBJ1-1, with TRBD1 as a possible D gene (5 bases). V dropped 7 bases and J dropped 3 bases, with 12 bases sitting between them. CDR3 length equals 12 residues. Germline-derived CDR1 and CDR2 are GTSNPN and SVGIG (reference sequence). The CDR3 bases are TGTGCCTTGGGCCAGGGTGACACTGAAGCTTTCTTT. Encoded protein: CALGQGDTEAFF.

The chain carries TRBV19 and TRBJ1-1; D is undetermined. The germline CDR1 and CDR2 sequences are LNHDA and SQIVND (reference sequence). V was shortened by 3 bases and J by 4 bases, with 12 bases between the two germline ends. This CDR3 spans 14 amino acids. The CDR3 nucleotides read TGTGCCAGTAGTATTTCGCGGGCGACCACTGAAGCTTTCTTT. It translates to CASSISRATTEAFF.

This sequence joins TRBV7-9 and TRBJ2-2; D gene unclear. Trimming stripped 3 bases from V and 5 bases from J, with 4 bases between. Germline V gives CDR1 SEHNR, CDR2 FQNEAQ (reference sequence). The CDR3 is 12 amino acids. CDR3 region: CASSFYTGELFF. For the CDR3, the DNA is TGTGCCAGCAGCTTTTATACCGGGGAGCTGTTTTTT.

This rearrangement joins TRBV5-4 to TRBJ2-6; D not certain. V shed 1 base and J shed 2 bases, with 10 bases lying between them. Germline V gene sequence: CDR1 SGHNT, CDR2 YYREEE (reference sequence). The CDR3 has 16 residues. CDR3 sequence (DNA): TGTGCCAGCAGCTTGCCTCGGAGCACTGGGGCCAACGTCCTGACTTTC. This translates into CASSLPRSTGANVLTF. Full variable domain (missing parts from reference TRBV5-4 and TRBJ2-6): ETGVTQSPTHLIKTRGQQVTLRCSSQSGHNTVSWYQQALGQGPQFIFQYYREEENGRGNFPPRFSGLQFPNYSSELNVNALELDDSALYLCASSLPRSTGANVLTFGAGSRLTVL.

Worth noting for this clone: Distinct nucleotide sequences in the sample also encode this CDR3. This sequence joins TRBV4-1 and TRBJ2-7; no reliable D call. The germline V gene encodes CDR1 MGHRA and CDR2 YSYEKL. The CDR3 is 13 amino acids. Trimming cost V 1 base and J 4 bases, with 8 bases left between them. In DNA form, the CDR3 reads TGCGCCAGCAGCCAAGGAGCCGGTTACGAGCAGTACTTC. As protein: CASSQGAGYEQYF.

This chain uses TRBV5-1 with TRBJ2-3, with D perhaps TRBD2 (5 bases). CDR1 is SGHRS, CDR2 YFSETQ, per germline. Trimming took off 4 bases at V and 3 bases at J, with 9 bases between the two ends. The CDR3 has 13 residues. The CDR3 DNA sequence: TGCGCCAGCAGCAAGGACTCTACAGATACGCAGTATTTT. Protein product: CASSKDSTDTQYF.

This clone was detected once. This chain joins TRBV28 and TRBJ1-5; weak D call: TRBD1 (6 bases). V gave up 7 bases and J gave up 5 bases, with 12 bases separating them. The CDR3 is 13 residues long. Germline V gene data show CDR1 as MDHEN and CDR2 as SYDVKM. CDR3 loop: CASNRDNYQPQHF. In DNA, the CDR3 is TGTGCCAGCAACCGGGACAACTATCAGCCCCAGCATTTT.

The CDR3 spells CASSQGRDRIFYEQYF. The CDR3 DNA follows: TGTGCCAGCAGCCAAGGGCGGGACAGGATATTCTACGAGCAGTACTTC. This chain joins TRBV3-1 (or the pseudogene TRBV3-2) and TRBJ2-7, with 8 bases lining up with TRBD1. With 1 base clipped from V and 3 bases from J, the junction kept 8 bases outside the gene matches. The CDR3 runs to 16 residues. CDR1 is LGHDT and CDR2 is YNNKEL in the germline V gene (reference sequence).

The chain carries TRBV14 and TRBJ2-4; D may be TRBD2 (5 bases). The CDR3 sequence is 15 residues long. Germline values: CDR1 SGHDN, CDR2 FVKESK. Trimming removed 4 bases from V and 0 bases from J, with 10 bases in between. This chain's CDR3 is CASSPRGIAKNIQYF. The CDR3 nucleotides are TGTGCCAGCAGCCCAAGAGGGATAGCCAAAAACATTCAGTACTTC. Full variable domain (remainder filled in from reference TRBV14 and TRBJ2-4): EAGVTQFPSHSVIEKGQTVTLRCDPISGHDNLYWYRRVMGKEIKFLLHFVKESKQDESGMPNNRFLAERTGGTYSTLKVQPAELEDSGVYFCASSPRGIAKNIQYFGAGTRLSVL.

This clone was counted at least ten times. V usage is TRBV7-8 and J usage is TRBJ2-2, with D perhaps matching TRBD2 (6 bases). V was pared by 1 base and J by 0 bases, with 9 bases between. Germline V lookup: CDR1 SGHVS, CDR2 FQNEAQ. CDR3 size: 16 residues. Here the CDR3 reads CASSLGWGANTGELFF. Written as DNA, the CDR3 is TGTGCCAGCAGCTTAGGATGGGGGGCGAACACCGGGGAGCTGTTTTTT.

This chain connects TRBV6-5 to TRBJ2-2; 7 bases map to TRBD2. With 0 bases clipped from V and 13 bases from J, the junction kept 5 bases outside the gene matches. The CDR3 length is 13 residues. The germline CDR1 and CDR2 sequences are MNHEY and SVGAGI. The CDR3 sequence is CASSYSSGGGLFF. In nucleotides, the CDR3 is TGTGCCAGCAGTTACTCGTCGGGGGGTGGGCTGTTTTTT.

This chain connects TRBV18 to TRBJ2-5, with 8 nucleotides matching TRBD2. V lost 6 bases to trimming and J lost 5 bases; unmatched junction nucleotides: 8. Germline loops: CDR1 KGHSH, CDR2 LQKENI. The CDR3 has 14 amino acids. CDR3 DNA sequence: TGTGCCAGCTCTCCCTGGACTAGCCCGGAGACCCAGTACTTC. Translated: CASSPWTSPETQYF.

J is TRBJ2-4 and V is TRBV2, with a possible D match to TRBD2 (6 bases). V was shortened by 7 bases and J by 7 bases, with 14 bases between the two germline ends. The CDR3 has 13 amino acids. CDR1 and CDR2 from the germline V gene are SNHLY and FYNNEI. CDR3 sequence: CASTRGRRNIQYF. The DNA of the CDR3 is TGTGCCAGCACGAGAGGGAGGCGGAACATTCAGTACTTC.

The gene calls are TRBV11-2 and TRBJ1-1, with D possibly TRBD1 on 5 matching bases. Trimming removed 5 bases from V and 5 bases from J, with 12 bases in between. The CDR3 sequence is 13 residues long. CDR1 SGHAT and CDR2 FQNNGV come from the germline V gene. The CDR3 nucleotides are TGTGCCAGCAGCCTTACCGCAGGGACTGAAGCTTTCTTT. The encoded protein is CASSLTAGTEAFF.

This chain uses TRBV20-1 with TRBJ2-5; 7 bases align to TRBD2. The trim removed 6 bases at V and 2 bases at J, leaving 9 bases unmatched. There are 14 residues in the CDR3. Germline-derived CDR1 and CDR2 are DFQATT and SNEGSKA (reference sequence). The CDR3 spells CSASSGYRQETQYF. DNA of the CDR3: TGCAGTGCCAGTAGCGGGTATCGTCAAGAGACCCAGTACTTC.

The chain has TRBV6-2 or TRBV6-3 and TRBJ1-3, with unresolved D. The V gene lost 5 bases and the J gene lost 1 base, with 15 bases spanning the gap. Germline assignment: CDR1 MNHEY and CDR2 SVGEGT. The CDR3 is made up of 16 amino acids. CDR3 coding DNA: TGTGCCAGCAGTCCGGGGATTACAGCTTCTGGAAACACCATATATTTT. Its translation is CASSPGITASGNTIYF.

The chain recombines TRBV9 with TRBJ1-2, with D unresolved. Germline CDR1 is SGDLS and CDR2 is YYNGEE. The CDR3 runs 14 residues. Trimming took 0 bases from V and 4 from J, leaving 10 bases between them. The CDR3 loop reads CASSVAPETYGYTF. CDR3 bases: TGTGCCAGCAGCGTAGCACCAGAAACCTATGGCTACACCTTC.

The chain carries TRBV5-1 and TRBJ2-7; 7 bases match TRBD1. CDR1 and CDR2 (germline): SGHRS, YFSETQ. This CDR3 comprises 13 residues. J was trimmed by 5 bases and V by 2 bases; bases with no gene match: 4. CDR3 sequence reads: CASSFYTGDEQYF. For the CDR3, the DNA is TGCGCCAGCAGCTTTTACACAGGGGACGAGCAGTACTTC.

V usage is TRBV9 and J usage is TRBJ1-4, with 10 bases identical to TRBD1. Germline V lookup: CDR1 SGDLS, CDR2 YYNGEE. This CDR3 contains 15 residues. Trimming removed 4 bases from V and 5 bases from J; junction bases left unmatched: 5. In DNA, the CDR3 is TGTGCCAGCAGCCTGGCGACAGGGGGCAATGAAAAACTGTTTTTT. This encodes CASSLATGGNEKLFF.